These 25 T cell receptor beta chains came from one sample sequenced in a study of Graves' ophthalmopathy and Graves' hyperthyroidism (dated by TCRdb to the late 2010s). The sequencer listed for this sample is Illumina HiSeq 2000. For repertoire sequencing, TCR beta CDR3 regions were amplified from RNA transcripts. The first round was an RT-PCR using HTBI primers with the Qiagen OneStep RT-PCR kit, and this first round was followed by a second-round multiplex PCR, then size selection and purification. The public reads were reprocessed in TCRdb via fastp at Q25 and MiXCR, keeping in-frame beta chains. A single entry per CDR3 protein holds the most common genes and DNA from its merged rows. The sample table holds approximately 160,000 distinct CDR3 sequences, of which roughly two fifths were seen once. About 5.8% of the sample belongs to the ten largest clones. Sequencing input: peripheral blood. The source of these receptors is a middle-aged woman with Graves' ophthalmopathy. Donor details come from another sample of the same person, matched by shared clones.

In this sample, this clonotype turned up many times. The V and J genes are TRBV3-1 and TRBJ1-2, with a possible D match to TRBD1 (5 bases). CDR1 and CDR2 from the germline V gene are LGHDT and YNNKEL (reference sequence). CDR3 length equals 14 residues. V was clipped by 4 bases and J by 2 bases, with 11 bases between them. CDR3 amino acids: CASSPTVNNYGYTF. CDR3 sequence (DNA): TGTGCCAGCAGCCCGACAGTTAACAACTATGGCTACACCTTC.

There are many counts of this clonotype. V is TRBV12-3 or TRBV12-4 and J is TRBJ2-7, with TRBD1 as a possible D gene (5 bases). The CDR3 loop spans 14 amino acids. Trimming pared 3 bases from V and 4 bases from J, leaving 13 bases between. CDR3 amino acids: CASSFSQGGYEQYF. DNA for the CDR3: TGTGCCAGCAGTTTCTCTCAGGGTGGGTACGAGCAGTACTTC.

J is TRBJ2-2 and V is TRBV11-2, with 7 nucleotides matching TRBD1. The CDR3 totals 15 residues. The V gene's germline CDR1 is SGHAT and CDR2 FQNNGV. V gave up 5 bases and J gave up 1 base; unmatched junction bases: 4. The CDR3 is CASSEQGLNTGELFF. The DNA for the CDR3 is TGTGCCAGCAGCGAACAGGGGCTGAACACCGGGGAGCTGTTTTTT.

This clonotype was counted many times. V and J are TRBV19 and TRBJ1-2; no definite D call. Germline assignment: CDR1 LNHDA and CDR2 SQIVND (reference sequence). This CDR3 contains 14 residues. V gave up 6 bases and J gave up 2 bases, with 13 bases separating them. The CDR3 is CASRFEAGNYGYTF. The CDR3 DNA reads TGTGCCAGTAGATTTGAGGCTGGAAACTATGGCTACACCTTC.

The CDR3 loop is CASIELQGRYGYTF. The CDR3 DNA reads TGTGCCAGCATTGAGTTACAGGGACGATATGGCTACACCTTC. The rearrangement uses TRBV12-1 and TRBJ1-2; the table names TRBD1, a call not compared with the DNA. TRBV12-1 is recorded as a pseudogene. The CDR3 sequence is 14 residues long.

Ten or more counts support this clonotype. CDR3 in DNA: TGTGCCAGTAGTATTCGACGCGGGGGGAAATACGAGCAGTACTTC. Encoded protein: CASSIRRGGKYEQYF. The chain combines TRBV19 with TRBJ2-7, with 8 nucleotides matching TRBD2. V was clipped by 3 bases and J by 4 bases; unmatched bases: 8. The CDR3 has 15 residues. Germline values: CDR1 LNHDA, CDR2 SQIVND (reference sequence).

This clonotype was counted ten times or more. The CDR3 is CASSPTMDVEQYF. Here the CDR3 DNA reads TGTGCCAGCAGCCCAACGATGGACGTCGAGCAGTACTTC. V gene TRBV12-3 or TRBV12-4 combines with J gene TRBJ2-7; D ambiguous. V was clipped by 6 bases and J by 6 bases, with 15 bases between them. CDR3 size: 13 residues.

This clonotype was picked up many times. The chain couples TRBV27 to TRBJ2-7; 8 nucleotides align to TRBD2. This CDR3 has 15 residues. J gave up 10 bases and V 3 bases, and 14 bases lay outside the gene matches. Germline-derived CDR1 and CDR2 are MNHEY and SMNVEV (reference sequence). The CDR3 coding sequence is TGTGCCAGCAGTTTTGCGGGAGGCCTTACGGCGTTTCAGTACTTC. Protein product: CASSFAGGLTAFQYF.

Of note for this clonotype: This may arise from a read error, as a much more abundant clone is one base away. The J gene is TRBJ2-7, the V gene TRBV14; TRBD1 might be the D (5 bases). Trimming left V 6 bases short and J 9 bases short, with 18 bases between. The length of the CDR3 is 13 residues. The V gene's germline CDR1 is SGHDN and CDR2 FVKESK. This chain's CDR3 is CASRLIGVHGQYF. In DNA, the CDR3 is TGTGCCAGCAGACTTATAGGGGTCCACGGGCAGTACTTC.

Concerning this clonotype itself: At one of its ends the junction is not consistent with the germline gene, which may arise from a read error. The rearrangement joins TRBV11-3 to TRBJ1-1; D not resolved. Germline V lookup: CDR1 SGHNT, CDR2 YENEEA. The length of the CDR3 is 15 residues. CDR3 nucleotides: TGCGCCAGCAGCTTGGCCCTCGGAATGAACACTGAAGCTTTCTTT. The encoded protein is CASSLALGMNTEAFF.

At least ten counts were recorded for this clonotype. This rearrangement joins TRBV6-4 to TRBJ2-6, with D tentatively TRBD1 (6 bases). The ends were cut back, 7 bases at V and 1 base at J, with 17 bases in the middle. Germline CDR1 is MRHNA and CDR2 is SNTAGT. The CDR3 is 17 amino acids. The CDR3 spells CASKASAGESGANVLTF. In nucleotides, the CDR3 is TGTGCCAGCAAGGCGAGCGCAGGGGAATCTGGGGCCAACGTCCTGACTTTC.

The rearrangement joins TRBV20-1 to TRBJ2-2; possible D gene TRBD2, 6 bases. With 4 bases removed from V and 4 bases from J, the gap between germline ends came to 13 bases. The CDR3 runs to 14 residues. Germline CDR1 reads DFQATT; CDR2 reads SNEGSKA (reference sequence). The CDR3: CSAISGSGTGELFF. As DNA, the CDR3 is TGCAGTGCTATAAGCGGGTCGGGCACCGGGGAGCTGTTTTTT.

This clonotype has a count of ten or more. The DNA for the CDR3 is TGTGCCAGCAGCTACCGGGGACAGAGGAACACTGAAGCTTTCTTT. It specifies CASSYRGQRNTEAFF. The genes are TRBV5-6 and TRBJ1-1; 7 bases are a match to TRBD1. Germline V CDR1 and CDR2: SGHDT, YYEEEE. J lost 1 base, V lost 3 bases, and 6 bases had no gene match. The CDR3 has 15 amino acids.

This clonotype has at least ten counts. The gene calls are TRBV5-1 and TRBJ1-3; D gene ambiguous. V was pared by 4 bases and J by 4 bases, with 12 bases between. Germline V CDR1 and CDR2: SGHRS, YFSETQ. CDR3 length: 14 amino acids. The chain's CDR3 is CASSIRGQGNTIYF. CDR3 DNA sequence: TGCGCCAGCAGCATAAGAGGCCAAGGAAACACCATATATTTT.

In its sample, this clonotype was seen many times. The CDR3: CASGERGVRQPQHF. In DNA, the CDR3 is TGTGCCAGCGGGGAACGGGGGGTGAGGCAGCCCCAGCATTTT. V and J are TRBV19 and TRBJ1-5; D is perhaps TRBD1 (5 bases). This CDR3 spans 14 amino acids. V dropped 9 bases and J dropped 7 bases, with 19 bases sitting between them. Germline-derived CDR1 and CDR2 are LNHDA and SQIVND (reference sequence).

The sample holds many counts of this clonotype. V is TRBV2 and J is TRBJ2-7, with D tentatively TRBD2 (5 bases). There are 15 residues in the CDR3. Trimming shortened V by 3 bases and J by 0 bases, and 12 bases separated the two germline ends. Germline values: CDR1 SNHLY, CDR2 FYNNEI. CDR3 in amino acids: CASSDSMGSSYEQYF. In DNA, the CDR3 is TGTGCCAGCAGTGACTCGATGGGGAGCTCCTACGAGCAGTACTTC.

In its sample, this clonotype was seen many times. This chain links TRBV4-1 with TRBJ2-7, with D hard to call. The V gene lost 3 bases and the J gene lost 0 bases, with 21 bases spanning the gap. The CDR3 totals 18 residues. Germline assignment: CDR1 MGHRA and CDR2 YSYEKL. The CDR3 reads CASSHLTVGWLGSYEQYF. The CDR3 nucleotides read TGCGCCAGCAGCCACTTGACCGTCGGGTGGCTCGGCTCCTACGAGCAGTACTTC.

The V and J genes are TRBV6-1 and TRBJ1-1; D is unresolved. The V end lost 5 bases, the J end lost 1 base, and 14 bases lay between the germline ends. The V gene's germline CDR1 is MNHNS and CDR2 SASEGT. CDR3 size: 15 residues. The CDR3 region is CASSPGPFQNTEAFF. CDR3 bases: TGTGCCAGCAGTCCCGGGCCCTTTCAGAACACTGAAGCTTTCTTT.

This clonotype was seen many times. V gene TRBV4-1 combines with J gene TRBJ2-2; a weak D match, TRBD1 (5 bases). The CDR3 extends over 15 amino acids. The V end was cut by 4 bases, the J end by 6 bases, with 15 bases between. Germline values: CDR1 MGHRA, CDR2 YSYEKL. CDR3 region: CASSLRAGFAGELFF. The CDR3 nucleotides are TGCGCCAGCAGCCTCAGGGCAGGGTTCGCCGGGGAGCTGTTTTTT.

Many counts were recorded for this clonotype. V usage is TRBV5-5 and J usage is TRBJ2-3; D is unclear. Germline lookup yields CDR1 SGHKS and CDR2 YYEKEE (reference sequence). The CDR3 is 12 amino acids. The V end was cut by 6 bases, the J end by 0 bases, with 5 bases between. Here the CDR3 reads CASTASTDTQYF. CDR3 sequence (DNA): TGTGCCAGCACAGCTAGCACAGATACGCAGTATTTT.

The V and J genes are TRBV7-2 and TRBJ2-7, with TRBD1 matching over 8 bases. Unmatched junction bases numbered 6, after V lost 0 bases and J lost 2 bases. The germline gives CDR1 SGHTA, CDR2 FQGNSA. The length of the CDR3 is 16 residues. CDR3 nucleotides: TGTGCCAGCAGCTTAGCCTCTGGACAGGGCACCTACGAGCAGTACTTC. Translation gives CASSLASGQGTYEQYF.

Ten or more counts support this clonotype. This rearrangement joins TRBV9 to TRBJ1-1; D uncertain. V lost 7 bases and J 0 bases, leaving 10 bases between the germline ends. The CDR3 contains 13 residues. Germline CDR1 SGDLS, CDR2 YYNGEE. The CDR3 DNA reads TGTGCCAGCGCGTCGCAAGTGAACACTGAAGCTTTCTTT. It yields the protein CASASQVNTEAFF.

The J gene is TRBJ1-5, the V gene TRBV19; tentatively, D is TRBD1 (5 bases). CDR3 length: 13 amino acids. Germline-derived CDR1 and CDR2 are LNHDA and SQIVND (reference sequence). V was clipped by 10 bases and J by 4 bases, with 14 bases between them. DNA of the CDR3: TGTGCCATATCCCGACAGCTGAATCAGCCCCAGCATTTT. Its protein product is CAISRQLNQPQHF.

This clonotype was counted ten times or more. CDR3 nucleotides: TGTGCCACCCTCCCGAACGGAAACTCTGGAAACACCATATATTTT. It specifies CATLPNGNSGNTIYF. V and J are TRBV12-3 or TRBV12-4 and TRBJ1-3, with unresolved D. The CDR3 totals 15 residues. V was clipped by 10 bases and J by 0 bases, with 16 bases between them.

J is TRBJ1-6 and V is TRBV11-1; a possible D gene is TRBD1 (5 bases). Per the germline V gene, CDR1 is SGHAT and CDR2 is FQDESV (reference sequence). The CDR3 runs 13 residues. V was shortened by 3 bases and J by 8 bases, with 8 bases between the two germline ends. As DNA, the CDR3 is TGTGCCAGCAGCTTCGACAGAGATTCACCCCTCCACTTT. It codes for CASSFDRDSPLHF.